A single sample gave rise to the 5 T cell receptor beta chains below, sequenced in a study of Graves' ophthalmopathy and Graves' hyperthyroidism (dated by TCRdb to 2017 to 2018). Sequencing was performed on an Illumina HiSeq 2000. For repertoire sequencing, the TCR beta CDR3 regions were amplified from RNA transcripts. A first-round RT-PCR used HTBI primers with the Qiagen OneStep RT-PCR kit, followed by a second-round multiplex PCR, size selection and purification. TCRdb trimmed the raw reads at Q25, called clones with MiXCR and kept productive beta chains. Each record represents a unique CDR3 protein, reported with the most common genes and DNA among its rows. The sample profile shows 600,000 to 700,000 distinct CDR3 sequences; roughly two fifths of them were found once. Around 3.3% of the sample lies in the top ten. Sequencing was performed on peripheral blood. The source of these receptors is an adult man with Graves' ophthalmopathy.

In this sample, this clonotype turned up many times. The chain has TRBV15 and TRBJ2-7, with 7 bases identical to TRBD1. The ends lost 5 bases at V and 3 bases at J; junction bases unmatched: 7. The CDR3 sequence is 14 residues long. Germline-derived CDR1 and CDR2 are LNHNV and YYDKDF (reference sequence). This chain's CDR3 is CATSPGAGGYEQYF. CDR3 nucleotide sequence: TGTGCCACCAGCCCTGGGGCAGGGGGCTACGAGCAGTACTTC. The full variable domain, its missing parts supplied by reference TRBV15 and TRBJ2-7, is DAMVIQNPRYQVTQFGKPVTLSCSQTLNHNVMYWYQQKSSQAPKLLFHYYDKDFNNEADTPDNFQSRRPNTSFCFLDIRSPGLGDTAMYLCATSPGAGGYEQYFGPGTRLTVT.

This clonotype was observed a few times. J is TRBJ2-3 and V is TRBV2; 10 positions agree with TRBD2. The trim removed 1 base at V and 6 bases at J, leaving 7 bases unmatched. Germline values: CDR1 SNHLY, CDR2 FYNNEI. CDR3 length equals 16 residues. The CDR3: CASSEGSGRASDTQYF. CDR3 nucleotide sequence: TGTGCCAGCAGTGAAGGCAGCGGGAGGGCCAGTGATACGCAGTATTTT.

This clonotype was seen repeatedly, ten times or more. The chain carries TRBV29-1 and TRBJ1-5; D unclear. Germline assignment: CDR1 SQVTM and CDR2 ANQGSEA. With 4 bases removed from V and 7 bases from J, the gap between germline ends came to 5 bases. This CDR3 spans 10 amino acids. The CDR3 here is CSVGGQPQHF. The DNA for the CDR3 is TGCAGCGTTGGAGGGCAGCCCCAGCATTTT.

This clonotype was recorded at least ten times. The CDR3: CATWGTATGELFF. In DNA form, the CDR3 reads TGTGCCACCTGGGGAACGGCCACCGGGGAGCTGTTTTTT. The genes are TRBV24-1 and TRBJ2-2; D is unclear. Germline-derived CDR1 and CDR2 are KGHDR and SFDVKD. The CDR3 length is 13 residues. V was trimmed by 9 bases and J by 4 bases, leaving 11 bases between them.

Note on this clonotype: One junction end does not reproduce the germline sequence, and a read error may be involved. The rearrangement uses TRBV7-3 and TRBJ1-2; D might be TRBD1 (6 bases). The CDR3 is made up of 15 amino acids. Germline assignment: CDR1 SGHTA and CDR2 FQGTGA. Written as DNA, the CDR3 is TGCGCCAGCAGCCAACGCGTAGGGGGGAACTATGGCTACACCTTC. This sequence encodes CASSQRVGGNYGYTF.